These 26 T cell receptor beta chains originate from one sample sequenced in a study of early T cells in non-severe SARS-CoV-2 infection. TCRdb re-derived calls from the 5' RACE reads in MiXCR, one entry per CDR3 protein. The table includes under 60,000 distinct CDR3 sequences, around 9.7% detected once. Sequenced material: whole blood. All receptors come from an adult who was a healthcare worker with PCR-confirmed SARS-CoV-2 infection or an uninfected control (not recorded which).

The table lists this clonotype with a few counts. CDR3 sequence: CASSTGEHQPQHF. In DNA, the CDR3 is TGTGCCAGCAGCACAGGGGAACATCAGCCCCAGCATTTT. This chain links TRBV2 with TRBJ1-5; TRBD1 matches at 7 bases. J was trimmed by 5 bases and V by 6 bases; bases with no gene match: 4. The CDR3 is 13 amino acids. Germline assignment: CDR1 SNHLY and CDR2 FYNNEI.

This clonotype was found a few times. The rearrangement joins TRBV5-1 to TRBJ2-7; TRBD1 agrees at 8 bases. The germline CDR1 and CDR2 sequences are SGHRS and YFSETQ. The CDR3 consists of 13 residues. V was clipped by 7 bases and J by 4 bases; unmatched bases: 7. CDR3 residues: CASHPGQGYEQYF. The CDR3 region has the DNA TGCGCCAGCCACCCCGGACAGGGATACGAGCAGTACTTC.

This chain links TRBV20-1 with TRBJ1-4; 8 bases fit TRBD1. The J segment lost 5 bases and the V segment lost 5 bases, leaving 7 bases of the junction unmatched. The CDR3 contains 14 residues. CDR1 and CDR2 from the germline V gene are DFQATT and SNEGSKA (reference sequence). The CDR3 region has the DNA TGCAGTGCTTCAGGACAGGGTGGAAATGAAAAACTGTTTTTT. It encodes CSASGQGGNEKLFF.

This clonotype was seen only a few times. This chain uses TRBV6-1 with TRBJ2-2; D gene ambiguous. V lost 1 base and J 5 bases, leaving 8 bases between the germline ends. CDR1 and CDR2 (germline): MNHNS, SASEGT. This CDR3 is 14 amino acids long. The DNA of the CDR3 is TGTGCCAGCAGTGAAGTCGAAGCAACCGGGGAGCTGTTTTTT. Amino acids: CASSEVEATGELFF.

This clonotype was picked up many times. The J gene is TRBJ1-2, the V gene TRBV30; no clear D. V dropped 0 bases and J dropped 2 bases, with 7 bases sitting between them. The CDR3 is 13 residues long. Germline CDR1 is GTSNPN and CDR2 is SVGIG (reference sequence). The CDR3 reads CAWSVVPNYGYTF. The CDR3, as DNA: TGTGCCTGGAGTGTAGTGCCCAACTATGGCTACACCTTC. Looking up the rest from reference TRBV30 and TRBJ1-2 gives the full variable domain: SQTIHQWPATLVQPVGSPLSLECTVEGTSNPNLYWYRQAAGRGLQLLFYSVGIGQISSEVPQNLSASRPQDRQFILSSKKLLLSDSGFYLCAWSVVPNYGYTFGSGTRLTVV.

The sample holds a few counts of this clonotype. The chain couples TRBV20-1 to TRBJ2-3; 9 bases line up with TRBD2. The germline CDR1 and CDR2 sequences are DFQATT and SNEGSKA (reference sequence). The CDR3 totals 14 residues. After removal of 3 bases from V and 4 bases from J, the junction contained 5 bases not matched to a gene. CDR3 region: CSARVAGGPDTQYF. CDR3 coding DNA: TGCAGTGCTAGGGTGGCGGGGGGGCCAGATACGCAGTATTTT.

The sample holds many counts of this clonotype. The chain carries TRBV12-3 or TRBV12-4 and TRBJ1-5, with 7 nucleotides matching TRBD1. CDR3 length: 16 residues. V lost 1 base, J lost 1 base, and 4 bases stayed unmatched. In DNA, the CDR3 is TGTGCCAGCAGTTTAGATAACAGGGGAAGCAATCAGCCCCAGCATTTT. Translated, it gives CASSLDNRGSNQPQHF.

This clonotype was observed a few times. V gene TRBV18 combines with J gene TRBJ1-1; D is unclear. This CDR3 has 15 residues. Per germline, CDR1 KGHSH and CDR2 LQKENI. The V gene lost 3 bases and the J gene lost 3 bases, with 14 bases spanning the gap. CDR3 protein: CASSPFEARDTEAFF. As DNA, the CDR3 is TGTGCCAGCTCACCTTTCGAGGCAAGGGACACTGAAGCTTTCTTT.

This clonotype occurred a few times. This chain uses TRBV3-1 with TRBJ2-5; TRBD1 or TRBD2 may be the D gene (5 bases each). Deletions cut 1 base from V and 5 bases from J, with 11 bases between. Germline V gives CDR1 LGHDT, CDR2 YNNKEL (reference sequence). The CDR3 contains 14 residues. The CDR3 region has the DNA TGTGCCAGCAGCCAAGGGGGGTCGCGGGAGACCCAGTACTTC. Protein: CASSQGGSRETQYF.

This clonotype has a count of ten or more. CDR3 loop: CASSLSRPNTEAFF. For the CDR3, the DNA is TGTGCCAGCAGTTTATCCAGACCGAACACTGAAGCTTTCTTT. The J gene is TRBJ1-1, the V gene TRBV12-3 or TRBV12-4; D is uncertain. Between the trimmed V and J ends, which lost 2 bases and 1 base, there was a span of 8 bases. This CDR3 spans 14 amino acids.

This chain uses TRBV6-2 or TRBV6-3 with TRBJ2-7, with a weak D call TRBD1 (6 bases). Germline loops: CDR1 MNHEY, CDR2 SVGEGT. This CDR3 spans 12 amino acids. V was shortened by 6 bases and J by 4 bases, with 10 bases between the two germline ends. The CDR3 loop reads CASREQGYEQYF. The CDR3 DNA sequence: TGTGCCAGCAGAGAACAGGGTTACGAGCAGTACTTC.

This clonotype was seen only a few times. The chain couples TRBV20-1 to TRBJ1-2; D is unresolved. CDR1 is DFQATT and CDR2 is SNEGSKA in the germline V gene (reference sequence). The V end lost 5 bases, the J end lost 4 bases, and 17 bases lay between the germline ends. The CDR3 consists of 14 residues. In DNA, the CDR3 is TGCAGTGCTTGGGATTTGCTCGAGACCTATGGCTACACCTTC. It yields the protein CSAWDLLETYGYTF.

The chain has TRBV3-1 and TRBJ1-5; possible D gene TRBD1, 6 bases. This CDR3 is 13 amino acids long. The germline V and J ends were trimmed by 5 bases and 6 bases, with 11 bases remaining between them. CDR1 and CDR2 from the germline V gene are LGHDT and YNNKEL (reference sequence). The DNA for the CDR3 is TGTGCCAGCAGCGAAGGAGGGGGTCAGCCCCAGCATTTT. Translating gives CASSEGGGQPQHF.

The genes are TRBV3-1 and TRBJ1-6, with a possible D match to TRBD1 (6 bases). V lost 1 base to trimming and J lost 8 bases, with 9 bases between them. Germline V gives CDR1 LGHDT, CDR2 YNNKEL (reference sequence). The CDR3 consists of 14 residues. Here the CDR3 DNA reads TGTGCCAGCAGCCAAGTTGGGGGCCATTCACCCCTCCACTTT. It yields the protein CASSQVGGHSPLHF.

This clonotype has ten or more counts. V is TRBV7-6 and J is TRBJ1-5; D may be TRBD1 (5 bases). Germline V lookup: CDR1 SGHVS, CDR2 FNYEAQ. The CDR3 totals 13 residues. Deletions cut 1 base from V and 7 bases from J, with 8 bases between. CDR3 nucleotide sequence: TGTGCCAGCAGCTTAGGAAGGGACCAGCCCCAGCATTTT. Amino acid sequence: CASSLGRDQPQHF. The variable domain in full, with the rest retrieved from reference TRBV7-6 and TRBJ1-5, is GAGVSQSPRYKVTKRGQDVALRCDPISGHVSLYWYRQALGQGPEFLTYFNYEAQQDKSGLPNDRFSAERPEGSISTLTIQRTEQRDSAMYRCASSLGRDQPQHFGDGTRLSIL.

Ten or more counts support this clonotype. The CDR3 coding sequence is TGTGCCTGGAGTAAAGGTATAGGGAATTCCTACAATGAGCAGTTCTTC. Protein product: CAWSKGIGNSYNEQFF. The chain links TRBV30 to TRBJ2-1, with D unresolved. Trimming stripped 2 bases from V and 1 base from J, with 15 bases between. Germline loops: CDR1 GTSNPN, CDR2 SVGIG (reference sequence). CDR3 size: 16 residues.

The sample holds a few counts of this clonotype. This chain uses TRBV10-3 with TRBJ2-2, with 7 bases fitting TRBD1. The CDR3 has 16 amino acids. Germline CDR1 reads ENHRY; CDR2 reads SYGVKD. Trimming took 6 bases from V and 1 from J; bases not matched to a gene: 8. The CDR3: CAISEEQGLNTGELFF. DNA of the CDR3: TGTGCCATCAGCGAGGAACAGGGGCTGAACACCGGGGAGCTGTTTTTT.

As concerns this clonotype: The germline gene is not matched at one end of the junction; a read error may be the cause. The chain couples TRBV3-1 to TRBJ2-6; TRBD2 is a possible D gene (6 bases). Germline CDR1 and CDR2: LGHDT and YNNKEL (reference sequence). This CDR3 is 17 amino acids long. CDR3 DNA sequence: TGTGCCAGCAGCCTTATGGGGGGTTTCTCTGGGGCCAACGTCCCGACTTTC. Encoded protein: CASSLMGGFSGANVPTF.

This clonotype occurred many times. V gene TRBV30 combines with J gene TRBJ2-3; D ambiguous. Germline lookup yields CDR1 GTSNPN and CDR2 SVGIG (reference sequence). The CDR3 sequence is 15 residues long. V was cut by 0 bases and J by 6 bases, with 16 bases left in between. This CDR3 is CAWSVLLMRPDTQYF. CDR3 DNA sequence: TGTGCCTGGAGTGTACTATTAATGCGTCCCGATACGCAGTATTTT.

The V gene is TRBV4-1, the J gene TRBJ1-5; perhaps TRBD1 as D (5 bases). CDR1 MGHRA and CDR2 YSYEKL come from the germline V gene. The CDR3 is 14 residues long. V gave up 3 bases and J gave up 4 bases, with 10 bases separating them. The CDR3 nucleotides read TGCGCCAGCAGCCAGTTTAAGGGGAATCAGCCCCAGCATTTT. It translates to CASSQFKGNQPQHF.

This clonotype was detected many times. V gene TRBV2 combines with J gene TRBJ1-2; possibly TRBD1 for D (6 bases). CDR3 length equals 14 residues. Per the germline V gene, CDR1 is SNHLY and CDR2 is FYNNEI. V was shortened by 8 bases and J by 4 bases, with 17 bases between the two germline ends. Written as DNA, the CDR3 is TGTGCCAGCCGTCTGATGACAGGACCCTATGGCTACACCTTC. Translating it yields CASRLMTGPYGYTF.

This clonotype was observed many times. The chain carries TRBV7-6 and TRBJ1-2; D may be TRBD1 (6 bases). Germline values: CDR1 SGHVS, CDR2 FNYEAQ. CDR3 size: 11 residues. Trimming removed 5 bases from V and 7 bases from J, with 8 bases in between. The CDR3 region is CASSQGSGYTF. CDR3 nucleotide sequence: TGTGCCAGCAGCCAGGGGAGTGGCTACACCTTC.

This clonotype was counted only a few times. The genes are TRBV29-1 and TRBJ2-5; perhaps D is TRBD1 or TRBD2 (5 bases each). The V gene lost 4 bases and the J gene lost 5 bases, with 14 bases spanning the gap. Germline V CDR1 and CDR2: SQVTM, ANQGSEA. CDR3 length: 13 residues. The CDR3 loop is CSVGPGAGETQYF. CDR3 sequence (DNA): TGCAGCGTTGGTCCTGGGGCGGGCGAGACCCAGTACTTC.

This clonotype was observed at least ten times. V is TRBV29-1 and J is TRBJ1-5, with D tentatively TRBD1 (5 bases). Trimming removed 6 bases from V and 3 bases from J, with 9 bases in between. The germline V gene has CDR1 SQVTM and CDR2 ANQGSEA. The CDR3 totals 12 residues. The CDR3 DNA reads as TGCAGCGTCGGGACGAACAATCAGCCCCAGCATTTT. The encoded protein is CSVGTNNQPQHF.

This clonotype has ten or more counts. CDR3 in amino acids: CASSLGTSEEQFF. The CDR3 coding sequence is TGCGCCAGCAGCCTCGGGACTAGCGAAGAGCAGTTCTTC. The V call is TRBV4-1, the J call TRBJ2-1; 10 positions match TRBD2. Trimming cost V 4 bases and J 10 bases; bases outside gene matches: 4. The V gene's germline CDR1 is MGHRA and CDR2 YSYEKL. The CDR3 is 13 amino acids.

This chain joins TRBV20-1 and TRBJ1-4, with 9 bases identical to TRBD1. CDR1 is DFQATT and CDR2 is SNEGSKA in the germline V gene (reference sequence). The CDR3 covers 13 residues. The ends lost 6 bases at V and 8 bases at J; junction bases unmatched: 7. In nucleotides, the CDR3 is TGCAGTGCCCTGGGACAGGGTGGGGAAAAACTGTTTTTT. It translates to CSALGQGGEKLFF.